This is a list of T cell receptor beta chains from one sample in a study of T cell repertoires in cytomegalovirus infection. TCRdb re-derived calls from the reads in MiXCR, one entry per CDR3 protein. The sample consists of under 850,000 distinct CDR3 sequences, roughly 35% of them appearing once. The sequenced material came from PBMCs. These receptors originate from a human donor in good health (CMV status not recorded). Some clones in this sample may be carry-over from other donors' samples. Each CDR3 is given with its conserved first and last residue. The D gene is left open where the match is weak. Clone size is stated in some rows and not others, as once, few, many or a class when expanded.

j_gene	v_gene	d_gene	abundance	CDR3nt	CDR3aa
TRBJ1-5	TRBV7-9	TRBD1	.	TGTGCCAGCAGCTTATGGCCAGGGGGAACGGTTCACAATCAGCCCCAGCATTTT	CASSLWPGGTVHNQPQHF
TRBJ2-1	TRBV28	TRBD2	.	TGTGCCAGCTGTACACTAGCGCTTTACAATGAGCAGTTCTTC	CASCTLALYNEQFF
TRBJ2-1	TRBV7-2	.	.	TGTGCCAGCAGCTTTGGATCGGGGCTGAATGAGCAGTTCTTC	CASSFGSGLNEQFF
TRBJ2-7	TRBV7-9	TRBD2	few	TGTGCCAGCAGCTTATTGGCGGGAGGACGCTACGAGCAGTACTTC	CASSLLAGGRYEQYF
TRBJ1-1	TRBV5-1	.	.	TGCGCCAGCAGCTTGGCTCAACTTCACATGAACACTGAAGCTTTCTTT	CASSLAQLHMNTEAFF
TRBJ1-1	TRBV11-1	.	few	TGTGCCAGCAGCTCGTACGCGGCTGAAGCTTTCTTT	CASSSYAAEAFF
TRBJ2-1	TRBV20-1	TRBD2	few	TGCAGTGCTTCACCTAGCGGGAGGTCATACAATGAGCAGTTCTTC	CSASPSGRSYNEQFF
TRBJ2-1	TRBV28	TRBD1	many	TGTGCCAGCAGTTCCCCAACGACAGGGGACAATGAGCAGTTCTTC	CASSSPTTGDNEQFF
TRBJ2-3	TRBV24-1	.	few	TGTGCCACCAGTGATTCAGGGGCTAGCACAGATACGCAGTATTTT	CATSDSGASTDTQYF
TRBJ1-1	TRBV30	TRBD1	.	TGTGCCTGGGGTGCGGGACAGGGGCGGCAAGCTTTCTTT	CAWGAGQGRQAFF
TRBJ2-5	TRBV7-2	.	many	TGTGCCAGCAGCTCGAGGGACAGGGGAACTAGCGGGAGAGCCGAGACCCAGTACTTC	CASSSRDRGTSGRAETQYF
TRBJ2-1	TRBV11-2	TRBD2	few	TGTGCCAGCAGCCGACGCACAACCCCCGGGCTAGCGGGCCGTACCTACAATGAGCAGTTCTTC	CASSRRTTPGLAGRTYNEQFF
TRBJ2-4	TRBV2	TRBD2	.	TGTGCCAGCAGTGCCCCGAATAGCGGGGGGGCCCGGGCCAAAAACATTCAGTACTTC	CASSAPNSGGARAKNIQYF
TRBJ2-7	TRBV5-6	.	.	TGTGCCAGCAGCTTGTCTGTCAGGGTTCGCGAGCAGTACTTC	CASSLSVRVREQYF
TRBJ1-1	TRBV12-5	.	.	TGTGCTAGTGGTTTGGCAGAACAAGACATGAACACTGAAGCTTTCTTT	CASGLAEQDMNTEAFF
TRBJ1-2	TRBV5-6	TRBD1	.	TGTGCCAGCAGCGGCCGGGACAGGGTGATGCGTGGCTACACCTTC	CASSGRDRVMRGYTF
TRBJ2-7	TRBV6-2/TRBV6-3	TRBD2	.	TGTGCCAGCAGTTATCCTTCAAGACTAGCGGGGCAAATCTACGAGCAGTACTTC	CASSYPSRLAGQIYEQYF
TRBJ2-5	TRBV7-2	TRBD2	few	TGTGCCAGCAGCCCTCTAGCGGTTCAGAGTCGTGAGACCCAGTACTTC	CASSPLAVQSRETQYF
TRBJ2-2	TRBV7-8	TRBD1	.	TGTGCCAGCAGCCATCGGGGACAGATTTTCACCGGGGAGCTGTTTTTT	CASSHRGQIFTGELFF
TRBJ1-3	TRBV20-1	.	.	TGCAGTGCTAGGCCCTCCGCCCTCTCTGGAAACACCATATATTTT	CSARPSALSGNTIYF
TRBJ2-1	TRBV7-6	TRBD2	many	TGTGCCAGCAGGAGGACTAGCGGGGGGGCCAACAATGAGCAGTTCTTC	CASRRTSGGANNEQFF
TRBJ2-7	TRBV7-9	TRBD1	.	TGTGCCAGCAGCTCCGGACAGGGTCCCCACGAGCAGTACTTC	CASSSGQGPHEQYF
TRBJ2-1	TRBV24-1	TRBD2	few	TGTGCCACCAGTGATTTGTCACTAGCGGGGGAGAATGAGCAGTTCTTC	CATSDLSLAGENEQFF
TRBJ1-1	TRBV19	.	few	TGTGCTACGTCGGAAACATACAACACTGAAGCTTTCTTT	CATSETYNTEAFF
TRBJ2-7	TRBV5-1	.	once	TGCGCCAGCAGAGTCACAACAAACAAGAAGTATGCCTACGAGCAGTACTTC	CASRVTTNKKYAYEQYF
TRBJ2-1	TRBV5-1	.	.	TGCGCCAGCAGCTTTGGGACGGGAGCTATAAATGAGCAGTTCTTC	CASSFGTGAINEQFF
TRBJ2-1	TRBV13	.	.	TGTGCCAGCAGCTTAGGCGTCGGACAGTACAATGAGCAGTTCTTC	CASSLGVGQYNEQFF
TRBJ2-4	TRBV20-1	.	.	TGCAGTGCTGGGACTGGGGTTCAGTACTTC	CSAGTGVQYF
TRBJ2-2	TRBV6-1	.	.	TGTGCCAGCAGGGCGGGACTCCAGGCCGGGGAGCTGTTTTTT	CASRAGLQAGELFF
TRBJ2-3	TRBV11-2	TRBD2	few	TGTGCCAGCAGCTTAGGGATAGCGGGAGCGGGAACAGATACGCAGTATTTT	CASSLGIAGAGTDTQYF
TRBJ1-2	TRBV28	.	.	TGTGCCAGCAGTTTAGACGTGGAGAGCCGAGGCTACACCTTC	CASSLDVESRGYTF
TRBJ1-1	TRBV9	.	.	TGTGCCAGCAGCGTAGAGCCCTTGGGGGGTGAAGCTTTCTTT	CASSVEPLGGEAFF
TRBJ2-3	TRBV5-1	.	.	TGCGCCAGCACCAGGGCTCCTAGCGGAAAGGGGGCAGATACGCAGTATTTT	CASTRAPSGKGADTQYF
TRBJ1-4	TRBV12-3/TRBV12-4	.	few	TGTGCCAGCAGTTTATGGGACACCCGGTTTAATGAAAAACTGTTTTTT	CASSLWDTRFNEKLFF
TRBJ2-1	TRBV24-1	TRBD2	few	TGTGCCACCAGTGACACCAAGCGGGAGTGGACCTACAATGAGCAGTTCTTC	CATSDTKREWTYNEQFF
TRBJ2-7	TRBV11-2	.	.	TGTGCCAGCAGCTTAGATAGGCTCGGTGTTGGGGAGCAGTACTTC	CASSLDRLGVGEQYF
TRBJ1-1	TRBV12-3/TRBV12-4	.	.	TGTGCCAGCACCCCTGGGGTGGCTGAAGCTTTCTTT	CASTPGVAEAFF
TRBJ1-4	TRBV19	.	few	TGTGCCAGTAGTTTCGTCGGAAAACTGTTTTTT	CASSFVGKLFF
TRBJ2-7	TRBV24-1	.	few	TGTGCCACCAGTGATCCGGAGCGTAAGCAGTACTTC	CATSDPERKQYF
TRBJ2-4	TRBV6-1	TRBD1	.	TGTGCCAGCAGTGAAGGCTCGGGGACAGGGGCCGGCAAAAACATTCAGTACTTC	CASSEGSGTGAGKNIQYF
TRBJ2-3	TRBV20-1	TRBD2	once	TGCAGTGCTAGGGCGGGAGGGCCTGGAGATACGCAGTATTTT	CSARAGGPGDTQYF
TRBJ2-3	TRBV10-3	TRBD2	few	TGTGCCATCAGTGAGTTGGCTAGCGGGGTATCAGATACGCAGTATTTT	CAISELASGVSDTQYF
TRBJ1-5	TRBV7-8	.	many	TGTGCCAGCAGCTTAGCGCGGGGGGAGGGTCAGCCCCAGCATTTT	CASSLARGEGQPQHF
TRBJ2-7	TRBV23-1	TRBD1	.	TGCGCCAGCAGTCAAGTGAATCGGGACAGCTCCTACGAGCAGTACTTC	CASSQVNRDSSYEQYF